This TCR beta chain derives from a study of liver allograft versus peripheral blood T cells. As for the study in general: Intrahepatic T cell receptor repertoires from transplanted livers were compared against repertoires in recipients' peripheral blood. Study-wide points: Peripheral blood repertoires reportedly differed from the T cell receptor repertoires found inside liver allografts.

The germline V gene encodes CDR1 MNHEY and CDR2 SVGEGT. The CDR3 sequence is 13 residues long. V lost 6 bases and J lost 6, with 11 bases in between. As regards this clonotype: Its antigen is unidentified.

TCRdb reprocessed the reads via MiXCR and lists one record per CDR3 protein. Among approximately 9,000 distinct CDR3 sequences listed, about a fifth were seen once. The chain couples TRBV6-2 or TRBV6-3 to TRBJ2-2; D call uncertain. The sequence was obtained from a human patient who had a liver transplant. Some T cells may be provided by the graft donor. CDR3: CASRLFPAGELFF. CDR3 DNA: TGTGCCAGCAGGCTGTTCCCCGCCGGGGAGCTGTTTTTT.